One sample yielded the 26 T cell receptor beta chains listed below, sequenced in a study of T-cell reconstitution after alpha-beta-depleted transplantation in children. A TCRbeta library incorporating unique molecular identifiers was prepared. TCRdb used MiXCR to reprocess the PCR reads, holding one entry per CDR3 protein. The sample holds roughly 790,000 distinct CDR3 sequences, approximately 15% seen once. Here the sequenced sample was PBMCs, mostly from graft donor cells, taken 360 days after TCRalphabeta/CD19-depleted stem cell transplant. Every receptor here comes from a male patient between 10 and 17 years old who had a stem cell transplant for acute lymphoblastic leukemia, so the T cells may come from the graft donor.

The chain couples TRBV18 to TRBJ2-7, with D unresolved. This CDR3 has 11 amino acids. Germline CDR1 and CDR2: KGHSH and LQKENI. V lost 3 bases to trimming and J lost 4 bases, with 4 bases between them. CDR3 bases: TGTGCCAGCTCACCCGTATACGAGCAGTACTTC. This codes for CASSPVYEQYF.

This chain links TRBV9 with TRBJ2-5, with 8 bases that match TRBD2. V gave up 0 bases and J gave up 4 bases; unmatched junction bases: 5. Germline lookup yields CDR1 SGDLS and CDR2 YYNGEE. The CDR3 totals 15 residues. CDR3 sequence (DNA): TGTGCCAGCAGCGTAGGTCCAGCGGGAGTAGAGACCCAGTACTTC. Translation: CASSVGPAGVETQYF.

The table lists this clonotype with a count of one. This chain links TRBV30 with TRBJ1-6; tentative D call: TRBD1 (6 bases). The CDR3 is made up of 14 amino acids. Trimming took 0 bases from V and 9 from J, leaving 12 bases between them. Germline values: CDR1 GTSNPN, CDR2 SVGIG (reference sequence). CDR3 sequence (DNA): TGTGCCTGGAGTGTTGCGGGGGCGCCTTCACCCCTCCACTTT. Translation: CAWSVAGAPSPLHF.

This clonotype has only a few counts. The chain is built from TRBV9 and TRBJ2-3, with 7 bases aligning to TRBD1. Germline values: CDR1 SGDLS, CDR2 YYNGEE. The ends lost 3 bases at V and 6 bases at J; junction bases unmatched: 1. This CDR3 comprises 12 residues. CDR3 in amino acids: CASSEQGDTQYF. CDR3 DNA sequence: TGTGCCAGCAGCGAACAGGGGGATACGCAGTATTTT.

The chain recombines TRBV18 with TRBJ1-1; D is possibly TRBD1 (5 bases). Between the trimmed V and J ends, which lost 9 bases and 0 bases, there was a span of 17 bases. The germline gives CDR1 KGHSH, CDR2 LQKENI. CDR3 length: 15 amino acids. The CDR3 reads CASSGAEGLNTEAFF. The CDR3 nucleotides are TGTGCCAGTTCCGGTGCCGAGGGGTTGAACACTGAAGCTTTCTTT.

This clonotype was detected only a few times. The rearrangement links TRBV30 to TRBJ2-1; no reliable D call. With 8 bases removed from V and 7 bases from J, the gap between germline ends came to 6 bases. Germline V gene data show CDR1 as GTSNPN and CDR2 as SVGIG (reference sequence). The length of the CDR3 is 9 residues. The CDR3 here is CALSNEQFF. The CDR3 coding sequence is TGTGCCCTTAGTAATGAGCAGTTCTTC.

This clonotype has a handful of counts. The J gene is TRBJ1-2, the V gene TRBV9, with no clear D. There are 13 residues in the CDR3. From germline, CDR1 is SGDLS and CDR2 YYNGEE. Trimming removed 2 bases from V and 2 bases from J, with 7 bases in between. In DNA, the CDR3 is TGTGCCAGCAGCGTGGAATTGAACTATGGCTACACCTTC. Residues: CASSVELNYGYTF.

V usage is TRBV29-1 and J usage is TRBJ1-1, with TRBD1 matching over 8 bases. This CDR3 spans 13 amino acids. V trimming: 4 bases; J trimming: 10 bases; junction bases outside the gene matches: 11. Germline V gene sequence: CDR1 SQVTM, CDR2 ANQGSEA. DNA for the CDR3: TGCAGCGTTGGGGCCAGGGGGCTAATTGGAGCTTTCTTT. This gives the protein CSVGARGLIGAFF. Supplemented by reference TRBV29-1 and TRBJ1-1, the full variable domain reads SAVISQKPSRDICQRGTSLTIQCQVDSQVTMMFWYRQQPGQSLTLIATANQGSEATYESGFVIDKFPISRPNLTFSTLTVSNMSPEDSSIYLCSVGARGLIGAFFGQGTRLTVV.

The CDR3 nucleotides read TGCAGTGCTAGAGTCAGGGGGGGCACTGAAGCTTTCTTT. Its translation is CSARVRGGTEAFF. The chain joins TRBV20-1 to TRBJ1-1; the match to TRBD1 covers 7 bases. J lost 4 bases, V lost 1 base, and 3 bases had no gene match. The CDR3 runs to 13 residues. Germline lookup yields CDR1 DFQATT and CDR2 SNEGSKA (reference sequence).

This clonotype has a handful of counts. In nucleotides, the CDR3 is TGCGCCAGCAGCCCCCGAGAGGGTGTCGGGTTGCCTTCCTACAATGAGCAGTTCTTC. It codes for CASSPREGVGLPSYNEQFF. The gene calls are TRBV4-1 and TRBJ2-1; weak D call: TRBD2 (5 bases). This CDR3 is 19 amino acids long. The germline CDR1 and CDR2 sequences are MGHRA and YSYEKL. Trimming removed 4 bases at V and 1 base at J, with 23 bases between.

The V and J genes are TRBV20-1 and TRBJ2-1, with a possible D match to TRBD2 (6 bases). The germline V gene encodes CDR1 DFQATT and CDR2 SNEGSKA (reference sequence). The CDR3 contains 12 residues. The V and J ends lost 6 bases and 8 bases respectively, with 14 bases between them. CDR3 bases: TGCAGTGCCTTAGCGGTTGTGGATGAGCAGTTCTTC. It is translated as CSALAVVDEQFF.

This clonotype has more than one count but fewer than ten. The chain carries TRBV5-1 and TRBJ2-1; D is perhaps TRBD2 (5 bases). V shed 0 bases and J shed 9 bases, with 10 bases lying between them. Germline assignment: CDR1 SGHRS and CDR2 YFSETQ. The CDR3 loop spans 13 amino acids. The CDR3 DNA is TGCGCCAGCAGCTTGGGGGAGTCGCCTGAGCAGTTCTTC. It yields the protein CASSLGESPEQFF. The whole variable domain, remainder taken from reference TRBV5-1 and TRBJ2-1, is KAGVTQTPRYLIKTRGQQVTLSCSPISGHRSVSWYQQTPGQGLQFLFEYFSETQRNKGNFPGRFSGRQFSNSRSEMNVSTLELGDSALYLCASSLGESPEQFFGPGTRLTVL.

This clonotype has a count of ten or more. This rearrangement joins TRBV5-1 to TRBJ2-2; 9 nucleotides match TRBD1. V was pared by 0 bases and J by 4 bases, with 4 bases of the junction left unmatched. CDR3 length: 16 residues. Germline-derived CDR1 and CDR2 are SGHRS and YFSETQ. CDR3 in DNA: TGCGCCAGCAGCTTGGTTGGACAGGGGACCACCGGGGAGCTGTTTTTT. This translates into CASSLVGQGTTGELFF.

V is TRBV20-1 and J is TRBJ2-4; D uncertain. The CDR3 is made up of 12 amino acids. Trimming shortened V by 4 bases and J by 6 bases, and 10 bases separated the two germline ends. Looked up from germline, CDR1 is DFQATT and CDR2 is SNEGSKA (reference sequence). The CDR3 loop is CSATPGLNIQYF. The CDR3 DNA is TGCAGTGCTACCCCGGGCCTAAACATTCAGTACTTC.

This chain links TRBV11-1 with TRBJ2-5; possible D gene TRBD1, 5 bases. The V gene's germline CDR1 is SGHAT and CDR2 FQDESV (reference sequence). The CDR3 covers 18 residues. V lost 5 bases and J 1 base, leaving 23 bases between the germline ends. CDR3 sequence: CASSPRNRGPRVQETQYF. CDR3 bases: TGTGCCAGCAGCCCGCGAAATAGGGGCCCCCGGGTCCAAGAGACCCAGTACTTC.

This clonotype was observed a handful of times. The CDR3 DNA follows: TGCGCCAGCAGCTTGGGACAGGGAGTGATGGACATTCAGTACTTC. Encoded protein: CASSLGQGVMDIQYF. The J gene is TRBJ2-4, the V gene TRBV5-1; 7 nucleotides align to TRBD1. This CDR3 spans 15 amino acids. Germline lookup yields CDR1 SGHRS and CDR2 YFSETQ. V shed 0 bases and J 8 bases; nucleotides not matched to a gene: 8.

Comments on this clonotype: At one end the junction does not follow the germline gene, possibly because of a read error. The chain joins TRBV3-1 to TRBJ2-1; possibly TRBD1 for D (6 bases). Germline V gives CDR1 LGHDT, CDR2 YNNKEL (reference sequence). The CDR3 is made up of 15 amino acids. This CDR3 is CACSQDGGPYNEQFF. CDR3 coding DNA: TGTGCCTGCAGCCAAGATGGGGGCCCCTACAATGAGCAGTTCTTC.

The chain uses TRBV7-9 and TRBJ1-1; no reliable D call. The V and J ends lost 6 bases and 1 base respectively, with 12 bases between them. The CDR3 totals 14 residues. Germline CDR1 and CDR2: SEHNR and FQNEAQ (reference sequence). The CDR3 coding sequence is TGTGCCAGCAGGCCACGGCCAGAGAACACTGAAGCTTTCTTT. Translated, it gives CASRPRPENTEAFF.

This clonotype was seen only a few times. V and J are TRBV5-1 and TRBJ2-1; 9 nucleotides match TRBD2. V lost 4 bases to trimming and J lost 8 bases; unmatched junction nucleotides: 10. The CDR3 spans 15 residues. CDR1 is SGHRS and CDR2 is YFSETQ in the germline V gene. CDR3 coding DNA: TGCGCCAGCAGCCCGAAGGCGGGAGGGCCTTATGAGCAGTTCTTC. Protein: CASSPKAGGPYEQFF.

The gene calls are TRBV7-3 and TRBJ2-1, with no clear D. Germline CDR1 SGHTA, CDR2 FQGTGA. Trimming removed 2 bases at V and 10 bases at J, with 15 bases between. CDR3 length equals 14 residues. The DNA for the CDR3 is TGTGCCAGCAGCTTAGAAGGGTCCGTCGGGGAGCAGTTCTTC. Translation: CASSLEGSVGEQFF.

This clonotype was observed many times. The chain employs TRBV24-1 and TRBJ2-1, with D unresolved. This CDR3 contains 16 residues. Looked up from germline, CDR1 is KGHDR and CDR2 is SFDVKD. V dropped 1 base and J dropped 0 bases, with 9 bases sitting between them. CDR3 protein: CATSDFTLGSYNEQFF. CDR3 coding DNA: TGTGCCACCAGTGATTTCACGTTAGGCTCCTACAATGAGCAGTTCTTC.

J is TRBJ2-5 and V is TRBV11-2; the D gene could be TRBD1 or TRBD2 (5 bases each). The CDR3 has 16 amino acids. Germline CDR1 reads SGHAT; CDR2 reads FQNNGV. Trimming left V 1 base short and J 1 base short, with 13 bases between. The CDR3 DNA reads TGTGCCAGCAGCTTAGGAGGGGCCGCCTTCCAAGAGACCCAGTACTTC. It translates to CASSLGGAAFQETQYF.

This clonotype was seen a few times. The rearrangement joins TRBV30 to TRBJ1-1; D possibly corresponds to TRBD1 (5 bases). V lost 4 bases, J lost 2 bases, and 8 bases lay in between. Per germline, CDR1 GTSNPN and CDR2 SVGIG (reference sequence). The CDR3 is 12 amino acids. This chain's CDR3 is CAWMWGNTEAFF. The CDR3 coding sequence is TGTGCCTGGATGTGGGGCAACACTGAAGCTTTCTTT.

This clonotype was seen a few times. The rearrangement uses TRBV16 and TRBJ2-7, with D tentatively TRBD1 (5 bases). This CDR3 region has 14 residues. V was clipped by 5 bases and J by 3 bases, with 14 bases between them. CDR1 and CDR2 (germline): KGHSY, FQNENV. CDR3: CASSKVRTSYEQYF. In nucleotides, the CDR3 is TGTGCCAGCAGCAAGGTTAGGACAAGCTACGAGCAGTACTTC.

This chain joins TRBV5-1 and TRBJ2-4; TRBD2 matches at 11 bases. The CDR3 is 17 residues long. Germline values: CDR1 SGHRS, CDR2 YFSETQ. V shed 0 bases and J 7 bases; nucleotides not matched to a gene: 9. CDR3 DNA: TGCGCCAGCAGCTTGGAACGACTAGCGGGAAACGGGAACATTCAGTACTTC. It translates to CASSLERLAGNGNIQYF.

This clonotype was detected only a few times. The V and J genes are TRBV12-3 or TRBV12-4 and TRBJ2-2; perhaps TRBD2 as D (7 bases). V lost 2 bases and J lost 5, with 15 bases in between. This CDR3 region has 16 residues. CDR3 sequence: CASSLIGGAGTGELFF. Written as DNA, the CDR3 is TGTGCCAGCAGTTTAATAGGGGGGGCAGGTACCGGGGAGCTGTTTTTT.